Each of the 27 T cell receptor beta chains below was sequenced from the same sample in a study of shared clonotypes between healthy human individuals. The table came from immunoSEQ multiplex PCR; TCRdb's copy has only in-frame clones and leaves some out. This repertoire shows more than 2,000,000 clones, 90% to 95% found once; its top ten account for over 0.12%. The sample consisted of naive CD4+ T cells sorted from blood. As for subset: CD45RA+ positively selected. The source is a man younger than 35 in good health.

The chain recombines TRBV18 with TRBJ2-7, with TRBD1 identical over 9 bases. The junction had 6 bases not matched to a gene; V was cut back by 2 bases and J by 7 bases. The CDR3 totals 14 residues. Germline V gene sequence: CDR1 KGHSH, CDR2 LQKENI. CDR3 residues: CASSPWTGTGEQYF. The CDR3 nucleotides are TGTGCCAGCTCACCATGGACCGGGACAGGGGAGCAGTACTTC.

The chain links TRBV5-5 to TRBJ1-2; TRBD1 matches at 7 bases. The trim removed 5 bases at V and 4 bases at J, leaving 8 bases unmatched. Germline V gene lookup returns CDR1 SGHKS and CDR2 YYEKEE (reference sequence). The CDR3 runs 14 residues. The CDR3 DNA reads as TGTGCCAGCAGGACCGGGACAGCCACCTATGGCTACACCTTC. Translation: CASRTGTATYGYTF.

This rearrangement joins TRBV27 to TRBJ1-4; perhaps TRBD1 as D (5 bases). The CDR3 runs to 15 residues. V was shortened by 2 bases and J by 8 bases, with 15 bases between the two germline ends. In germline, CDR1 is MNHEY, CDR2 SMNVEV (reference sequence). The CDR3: CASSLHGTQVEKLFF. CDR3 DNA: TGTGCCAGCAGTTTACACGGGACTCAAGTAGAAAAACTGTTTTTT.

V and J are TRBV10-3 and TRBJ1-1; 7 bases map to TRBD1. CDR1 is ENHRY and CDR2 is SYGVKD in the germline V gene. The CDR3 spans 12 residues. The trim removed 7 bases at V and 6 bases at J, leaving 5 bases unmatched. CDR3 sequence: CAITRGDSEAFF. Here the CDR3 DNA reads TGTGCCATCACCAGGGGGGACTCTGAAGCTTTCTTT.

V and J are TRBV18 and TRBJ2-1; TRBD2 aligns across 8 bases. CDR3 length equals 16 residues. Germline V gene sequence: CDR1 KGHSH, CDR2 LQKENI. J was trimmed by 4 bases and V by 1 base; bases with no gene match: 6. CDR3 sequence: CASSPLAIAGYNEQFF. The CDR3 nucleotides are TGTGCCAGCTCACCACTTGCGATAGCGGGATACAATGAGCAGTTCTTC.

CDR3 sequence reads: CASRDPTGSGEKLFF. As DNA, the CDR3 is TGTGCCAGCAGAGACCCGACAGGGTCTGGTGAAAAACTGTTTTTT. This chain joins TRBV21-1 and TRBJ1-4; TRBD1 is the table's D call, not checked against the DNA. TRBV21-1 is listed as a pseudogene. The CDR3 runs 15 residues.

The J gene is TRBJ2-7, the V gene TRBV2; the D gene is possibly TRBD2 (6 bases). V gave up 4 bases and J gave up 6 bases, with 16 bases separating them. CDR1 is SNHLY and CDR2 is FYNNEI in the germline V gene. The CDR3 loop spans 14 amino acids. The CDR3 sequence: CASSVAGSYGEQYF. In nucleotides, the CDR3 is TGTGCCAGCAGTGTGGCCGGGAGCTACGGCGAGCAGTACTTC.

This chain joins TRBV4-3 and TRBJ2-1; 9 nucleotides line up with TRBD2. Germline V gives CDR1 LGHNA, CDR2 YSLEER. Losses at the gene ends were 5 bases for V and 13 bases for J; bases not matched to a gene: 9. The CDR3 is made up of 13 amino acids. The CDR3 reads CASSSGGSGSQFF. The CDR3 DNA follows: TGCGCCAGCAGCTCGGGGGGTAGCGGGAGTCAGTTCTTC.

CDR3 sequence: CASRAGTSGVNEQFF. The CDR3 DNA reads as TGTGCCAGCAGGGCCGGGACTAGCGGGGTAAATGAGCAGTTCTTC. The rearrangement joins TRBV7-2 to TRBJ2-1; 13 positions agree with TRBD2. The CDR3 is made up of 15 amino acids. Germline V gene lookup returns CDR1 SGHTA and CDR2 FQGNSA. V shed 6 bases and J 7 bases; nucleotides not matched to a gene: 6.

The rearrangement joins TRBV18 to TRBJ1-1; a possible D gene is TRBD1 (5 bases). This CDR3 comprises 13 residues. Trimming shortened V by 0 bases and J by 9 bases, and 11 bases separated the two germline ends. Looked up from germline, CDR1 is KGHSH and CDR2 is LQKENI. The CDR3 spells CASSPPEDSQAFF. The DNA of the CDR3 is TGTGCCAGCTCACCACCGGAAGACAGTCAAGCTTTCTTT. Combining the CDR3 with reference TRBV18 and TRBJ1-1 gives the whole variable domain NAGVMQNPRHLVRRRGQEARLRCSPMKGHSHVYWYRQLPEEGLKFMVYLQKENIIDESGMPKERFSAEFPKEGPSILRIQQVVRGDSAAYFCASSPPEDSQAFFGQGTRLTVV.

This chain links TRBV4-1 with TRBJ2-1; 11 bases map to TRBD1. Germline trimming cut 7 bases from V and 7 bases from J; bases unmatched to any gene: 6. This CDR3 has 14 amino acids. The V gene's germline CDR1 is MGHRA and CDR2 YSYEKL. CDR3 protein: CASNQGQGGNEQFF. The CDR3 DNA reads TGCGCCAGCAATCAGGGACAGGGGGGTAATGAGCAGTTCTTC.

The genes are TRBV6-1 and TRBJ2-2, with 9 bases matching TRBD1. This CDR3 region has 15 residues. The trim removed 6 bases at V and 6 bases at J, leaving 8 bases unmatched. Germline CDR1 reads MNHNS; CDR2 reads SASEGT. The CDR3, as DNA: TGTGCCAGCAGACTGGACAGGGGTCAAGCCGGGGAGCTGTTTTTT. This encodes CASRLDRGQAGELFF.

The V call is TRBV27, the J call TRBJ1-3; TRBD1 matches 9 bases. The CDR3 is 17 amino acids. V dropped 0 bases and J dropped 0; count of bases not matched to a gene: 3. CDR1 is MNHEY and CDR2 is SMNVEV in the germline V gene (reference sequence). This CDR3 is CASSLSGGQGSGNTIYF. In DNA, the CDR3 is TGTGCCAGCAGTTTATCGGGGGGACAGGGCTCTGGAAACACCATATATTTT.

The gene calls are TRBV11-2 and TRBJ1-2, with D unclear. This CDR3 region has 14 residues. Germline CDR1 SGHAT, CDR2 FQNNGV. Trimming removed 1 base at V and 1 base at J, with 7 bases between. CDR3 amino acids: CASSLAPGNYGYTF. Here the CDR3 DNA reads TGTGCCAGCAGCTTAGCTCCGGGTAACTATGGCTACACCTTC.

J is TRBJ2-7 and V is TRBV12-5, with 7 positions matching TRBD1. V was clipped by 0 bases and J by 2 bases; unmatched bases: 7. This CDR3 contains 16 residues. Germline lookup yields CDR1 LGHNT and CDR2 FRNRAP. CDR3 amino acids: CASGLVPSGTAYEQYF. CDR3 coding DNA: TGTGCTAGTGGTTTGGTACCGTCAGGGACAGCCTACGAGCAGTACTTC.

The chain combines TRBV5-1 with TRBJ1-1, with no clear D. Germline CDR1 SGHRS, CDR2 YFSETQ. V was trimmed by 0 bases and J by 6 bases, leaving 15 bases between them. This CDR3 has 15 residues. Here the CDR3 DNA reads TGCGCCAGCAGCTTGGATGGAGAGCTGGGCGCTGAAGCTTTCTTT. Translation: CASSLDGELGAEAFF.

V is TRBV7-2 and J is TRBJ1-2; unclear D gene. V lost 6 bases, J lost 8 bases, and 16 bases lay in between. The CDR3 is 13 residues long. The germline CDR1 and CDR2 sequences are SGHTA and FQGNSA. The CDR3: CASSPTPTVGYTF. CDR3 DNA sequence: TGTGCCAGCAGTCCTACACCTACGGTGGGCTACACCTTC.

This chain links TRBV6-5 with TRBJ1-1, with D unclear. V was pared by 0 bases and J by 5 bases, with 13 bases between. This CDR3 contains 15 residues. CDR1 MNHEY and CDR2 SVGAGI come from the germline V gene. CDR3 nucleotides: TGTGCCAGCAGTTACTCATCTCCGGCAAGTACTGAAGCTTTCTTT. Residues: CASSYSSPASTEAFF.

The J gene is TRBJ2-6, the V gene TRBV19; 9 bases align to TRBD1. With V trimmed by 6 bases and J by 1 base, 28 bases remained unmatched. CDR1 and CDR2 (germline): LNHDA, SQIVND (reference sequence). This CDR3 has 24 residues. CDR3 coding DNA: TGTGCCAGTAGACCTCTCGCGAGTCTGACAGTGTGGGACAGGGATTTATCTGGGGCCAACGTCCTGACTTTC. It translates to CASRPLASLTVWDRDLSGANVLTF.

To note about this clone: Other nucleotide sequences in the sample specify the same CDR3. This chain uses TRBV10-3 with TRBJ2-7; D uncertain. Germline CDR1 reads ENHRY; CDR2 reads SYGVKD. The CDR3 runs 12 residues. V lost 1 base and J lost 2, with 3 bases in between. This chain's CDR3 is CAISELTYEQYF. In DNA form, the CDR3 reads TGTGCCATCAGTGAGTTAACCTACGAGCAGTACTTC.

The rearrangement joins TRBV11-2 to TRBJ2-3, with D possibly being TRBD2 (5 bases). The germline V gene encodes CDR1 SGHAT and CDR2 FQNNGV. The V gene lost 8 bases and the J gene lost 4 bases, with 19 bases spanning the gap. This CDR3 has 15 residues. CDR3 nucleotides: TGTGCCAGCCGCCTCGGGATTACCCTGGCAGATACGCAGTATTTT. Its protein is CASRLGITLADTQYF.

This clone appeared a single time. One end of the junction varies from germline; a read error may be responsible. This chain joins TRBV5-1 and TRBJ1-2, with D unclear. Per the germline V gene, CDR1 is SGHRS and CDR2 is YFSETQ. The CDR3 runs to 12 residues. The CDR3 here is CASSYGNYGYAF. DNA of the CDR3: TGCGCCAGCAGCTACGGGAACTATGGCTACGCCTTC.

The CDR3 sequence is CASSASQDSYEQYF. The CDR3 coding sequence is TGTGCCAGCAGCGCCTCACAGGACTCCTACGAGCAGTACTTC. This chain joins TRBV9 and TRBJ2-7; D perhaps matches TRBD1 (5 bases). The CDR3 totals 14 residues. The V end lost 3 bases, the J end lost 0 bases, and 10 bases lay between the germline ends. Germline CDR1 SGDLS, CDR2 YYNGEE.

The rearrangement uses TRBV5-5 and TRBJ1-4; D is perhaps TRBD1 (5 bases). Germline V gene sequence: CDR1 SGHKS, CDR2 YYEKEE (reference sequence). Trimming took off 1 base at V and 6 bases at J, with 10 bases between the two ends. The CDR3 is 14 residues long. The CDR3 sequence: CASSLRGVDEKLFF. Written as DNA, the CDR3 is TGTGCCAGCAGCTTGAGGGGTGTCGATGAAAAACTGTTTTTT.

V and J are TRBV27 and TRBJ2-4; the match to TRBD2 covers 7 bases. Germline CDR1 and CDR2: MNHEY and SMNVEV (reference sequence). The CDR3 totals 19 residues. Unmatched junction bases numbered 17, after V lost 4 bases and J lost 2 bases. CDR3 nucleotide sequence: TGTGCCAGCAGTTCACCCCCAGGAGCGGGGATGTCATCCAAAAACATTCAGTACTTC. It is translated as CASSSPPGAGMSSKNIQYF.

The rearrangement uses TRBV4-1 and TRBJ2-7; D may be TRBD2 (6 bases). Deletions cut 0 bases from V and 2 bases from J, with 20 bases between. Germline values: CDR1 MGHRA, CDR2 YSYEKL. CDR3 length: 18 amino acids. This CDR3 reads CASSQDLWGDGPPYEQYF. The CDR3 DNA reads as TGCGCCAGCAGCCAAGATCTTTGGGGGGATGGGCCCCCCTACGAGCAGTACTTC.

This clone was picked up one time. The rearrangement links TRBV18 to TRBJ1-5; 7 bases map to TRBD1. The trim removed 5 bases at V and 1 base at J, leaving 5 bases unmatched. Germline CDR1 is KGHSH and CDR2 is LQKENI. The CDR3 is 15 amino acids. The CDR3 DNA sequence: TGTGCCAGCTCAACACAGGGGACAAGCAATCAGCCCCAGCATTTT. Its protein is CASSTQGTSNQPQHF.